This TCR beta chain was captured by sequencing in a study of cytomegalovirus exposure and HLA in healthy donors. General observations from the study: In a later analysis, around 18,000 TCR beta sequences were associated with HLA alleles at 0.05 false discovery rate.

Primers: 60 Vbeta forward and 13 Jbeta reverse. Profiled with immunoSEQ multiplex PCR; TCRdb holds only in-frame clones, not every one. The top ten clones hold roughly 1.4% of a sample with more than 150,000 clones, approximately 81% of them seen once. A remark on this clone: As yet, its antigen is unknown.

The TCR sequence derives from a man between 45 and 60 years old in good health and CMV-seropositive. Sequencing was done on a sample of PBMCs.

The CDR3, as DNA: TGTGCCTGGAGTGCGAGGCTAGCGGGAGGGCCCCGCACCGGGGAGCTGTTTTTT. Translating gives CAWSARLAGGPRTGELFF. The chain links TRBV30 to TRBJ2-2; 12 bases align to TRBD2. Germline CDR1 and CDR2: GTSNPN and SVGIG (reference sequence). The CDR3 is made up of 18 amino acids. Trimming took 1 base from V and 4 from J; bases not matched to a gene: 10.